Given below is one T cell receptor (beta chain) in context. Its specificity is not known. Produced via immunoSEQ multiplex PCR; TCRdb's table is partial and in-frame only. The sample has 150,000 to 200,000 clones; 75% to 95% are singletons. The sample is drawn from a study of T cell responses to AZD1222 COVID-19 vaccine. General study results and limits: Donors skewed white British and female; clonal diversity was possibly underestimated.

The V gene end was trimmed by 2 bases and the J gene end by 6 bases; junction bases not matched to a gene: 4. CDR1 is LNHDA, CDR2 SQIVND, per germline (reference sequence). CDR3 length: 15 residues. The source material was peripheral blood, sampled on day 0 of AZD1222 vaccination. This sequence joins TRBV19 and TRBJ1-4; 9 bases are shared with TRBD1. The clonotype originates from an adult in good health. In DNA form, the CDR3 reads TGTGCCAGTAGTATAACAGGGGGCGCGGATGAAAAACTGTTTTTT. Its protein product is CASSITGGADEKLFF.